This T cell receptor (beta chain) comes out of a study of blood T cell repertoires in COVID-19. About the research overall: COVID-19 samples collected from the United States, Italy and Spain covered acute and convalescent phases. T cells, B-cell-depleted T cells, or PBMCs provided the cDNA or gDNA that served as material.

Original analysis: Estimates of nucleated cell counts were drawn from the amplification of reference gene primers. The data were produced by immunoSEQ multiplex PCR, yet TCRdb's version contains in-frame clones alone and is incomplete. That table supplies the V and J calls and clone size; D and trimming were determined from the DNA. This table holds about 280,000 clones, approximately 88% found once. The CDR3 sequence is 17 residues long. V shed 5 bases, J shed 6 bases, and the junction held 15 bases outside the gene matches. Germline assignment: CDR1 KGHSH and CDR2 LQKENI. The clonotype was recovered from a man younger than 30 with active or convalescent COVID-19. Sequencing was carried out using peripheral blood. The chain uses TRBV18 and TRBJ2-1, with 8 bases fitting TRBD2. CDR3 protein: CASSSFTGGGPLNEQFF. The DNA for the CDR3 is TGTGCCAGCTCATCCTTTACTGGCGGGGGGCCCCTCAATGAGCAGTTCTTC.